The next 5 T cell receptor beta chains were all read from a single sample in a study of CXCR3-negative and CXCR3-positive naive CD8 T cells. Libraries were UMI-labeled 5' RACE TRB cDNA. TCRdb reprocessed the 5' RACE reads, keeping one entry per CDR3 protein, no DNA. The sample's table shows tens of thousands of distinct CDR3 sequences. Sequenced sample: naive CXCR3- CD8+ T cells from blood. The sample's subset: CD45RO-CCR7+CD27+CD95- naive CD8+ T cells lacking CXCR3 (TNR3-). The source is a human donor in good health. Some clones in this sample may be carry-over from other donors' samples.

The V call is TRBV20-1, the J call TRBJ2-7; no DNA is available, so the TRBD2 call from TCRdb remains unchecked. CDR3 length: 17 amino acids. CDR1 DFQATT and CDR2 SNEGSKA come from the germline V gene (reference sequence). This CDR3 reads CSARDSLDSGAPYEQYF.

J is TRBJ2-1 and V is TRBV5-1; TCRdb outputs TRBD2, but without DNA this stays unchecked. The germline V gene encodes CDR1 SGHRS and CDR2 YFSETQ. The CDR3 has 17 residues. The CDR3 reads CASSFEGRTSSYNEQFF.

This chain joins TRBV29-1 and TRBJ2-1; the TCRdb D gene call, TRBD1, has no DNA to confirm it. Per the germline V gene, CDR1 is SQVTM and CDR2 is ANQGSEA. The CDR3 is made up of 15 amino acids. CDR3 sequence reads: CSVKSGTLSYNEQFF.

This chain's CDR3 is CASSFVQVAGELFF. The rearrangement uses TRBV27 and TRBJ2-2. CDR1 and CDR2 (germline): MNHEY, SMNVEV (reference sequence). CDR3 length equals 14 residues.

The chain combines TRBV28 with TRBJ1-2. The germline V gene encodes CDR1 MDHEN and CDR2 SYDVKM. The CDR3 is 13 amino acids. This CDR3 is CASSLASGYGYTF.